The clone carrying this TCR beta chain appeared a single time. TCRdb reprocessed the 5' RACE reads with MiXCR, giving one entry per CDR3 protein. The sample lists 580,000 or so distinct CDR3 sequences; approximately 15% were seen once. This entry comes from a study of T-cell memory formation after mild COVID-19. The specimen was PBMCs or a T cell subset sorted from them (not recorded which). The receptor comes from an adult woman who had mild COVID-19 (a few samples of this study predate the infection). Cell type and time point are not known.

The CDR3 DNA reads TGTGCCAGCAGCTTACACTCGGAAGCTTTCTTT. Encoded protein: CASSLHSEAFF. The chain has TRBV5-6 and TRBJ1-1; the D is unclear. Trimming took 2 bases from V and 8 from J, leaving 7 bases between them. Looked up from germline, CDR1 is SGHDT and CDR2 is YYEEEE. CDR3 length: 11 residues.